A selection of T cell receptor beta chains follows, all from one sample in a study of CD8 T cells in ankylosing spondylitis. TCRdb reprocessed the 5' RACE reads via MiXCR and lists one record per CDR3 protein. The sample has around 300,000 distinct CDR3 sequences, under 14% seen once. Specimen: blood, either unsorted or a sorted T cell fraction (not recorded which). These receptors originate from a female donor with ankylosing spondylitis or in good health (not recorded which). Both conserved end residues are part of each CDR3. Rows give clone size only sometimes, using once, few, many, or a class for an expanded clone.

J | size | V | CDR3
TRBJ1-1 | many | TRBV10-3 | CAISDTGQGVTEAFF
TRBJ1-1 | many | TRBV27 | CATSRRGGTEAFF
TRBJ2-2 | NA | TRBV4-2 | CASSAEGTGELFF
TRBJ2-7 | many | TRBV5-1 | CASRRNRIDEQYF
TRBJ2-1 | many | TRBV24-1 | CATSVLAGGLNEQFF
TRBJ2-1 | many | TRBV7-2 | CASSSVGGSYNEQFF
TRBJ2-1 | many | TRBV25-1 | CASSTRQGPYNEQFF
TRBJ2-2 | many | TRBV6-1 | CASSEATSGELFF
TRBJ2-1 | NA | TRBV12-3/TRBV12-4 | CASRISGGANHEQFF
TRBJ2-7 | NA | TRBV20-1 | CSARDPNYEQYF
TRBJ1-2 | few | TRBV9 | CASSVGGGLQYGYTF
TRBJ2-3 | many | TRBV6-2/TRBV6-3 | CASGIRPDTQYF
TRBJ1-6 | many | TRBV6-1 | CASSPQGANSPLHF
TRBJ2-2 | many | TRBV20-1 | CSAPTGGETGELFF
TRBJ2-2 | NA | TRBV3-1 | CASRPHRQGDAGELFF
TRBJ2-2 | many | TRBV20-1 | CSARDRQGILAPWAGELFF
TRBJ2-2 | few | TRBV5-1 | CASSPDRIGGELFF
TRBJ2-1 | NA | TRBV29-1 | CSVQIAGGDNEQFF
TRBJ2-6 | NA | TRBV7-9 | CASSSSIGAGANVLTF
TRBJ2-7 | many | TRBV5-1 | CASRGGGGLVNEQYF
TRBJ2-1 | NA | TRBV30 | CAWTDRGPEQFF
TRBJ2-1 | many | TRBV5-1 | CASSLEVGLAGNEQFF
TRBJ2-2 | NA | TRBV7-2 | CASSRTERRNTGELFF
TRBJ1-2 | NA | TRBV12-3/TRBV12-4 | CASSPSDAGYGYTF
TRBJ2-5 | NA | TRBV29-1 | CSVGVFEETQYF
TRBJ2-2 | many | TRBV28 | CASRTGSITGELFF
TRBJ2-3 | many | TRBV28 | CASRVAGGPTDTQYF
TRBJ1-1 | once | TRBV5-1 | CASSHFPPQGITEAFF
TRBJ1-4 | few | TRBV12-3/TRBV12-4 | CASSLALGGRTNEKLFF
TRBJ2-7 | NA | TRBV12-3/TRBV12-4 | CASSGPGQGAYEQYF
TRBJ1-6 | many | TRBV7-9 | CASSLRGRSSPLHF